The 23 T cell receptor beta chains below come from one sample, sequenced in a study of shared clonotypes between healthy human individuals. Method: immunoSEQ multiplex PCR; TCRdb's copy keeps in-frame clones and lacks some. The table records about 710,000 clones, 72% of them present only once. Source material: memory CD4+ T cells sorted from blood. Subset meaning: CD45RA-negative fraction. The receptors come from a woman in her 30s in good health.

Note on this clone: Other DNA sequences from this sample encode an identical CDR3 as well. The V call is TRBV5-1, the J call TRBJ2-5; 9 nucleotides match TRBD1. The ends lost 4 bases at V and 4 bases at J; junction bases unmatched: 2. This CDR3 has 13 amino acids. From germline, CDR1 is SGHRS and CDR2 YFSETQ. In DNA, the CDR3 is TGCGCCAGCAGCCTGACAGGGGGAGAGACCCAGTACTTC. This sequence encodes CASSLTGGETQYF.

The chain combines TRBV5-6 with TRBJ1-4; tentatively, D is TRBD1 (5 bases). V lost 0 bases to trimming and J lost 7 bases, with 10 bases between them. This CDR3 is 14 amino acids long. CDR1 SGHDT and CDR2 YYEEEE come from the germline V gene. Here the CDR3 DNA reads TGTGCCAGCAGCTTGGGGGGGTTTTCTGAAAAACTGTTTTTT. Encoded protein: CASSLGGFSEKLFF.

This clone was observed a handful of times. The chain is built from TRBV28 and TRBJ2-1; TRBD1 matches 7 bases. Germline values: CDR1 MDHEN, CDR2 SYDVKM. V lost 2 bases to trimming and J lost 10 bases; unmatched junction nucleotides: 11. This CDR3 comprises 15 residues. CDR3 nucleotides: TGTGCCAGCAGTTTAAGACAGGGTATATCGGGGGAGCAGTTCTTC. It encodes CASSLRQGISGEQFF.

This clone is labeled as medium-sized. This chain links TRBV28 with TRBJ2-4; D may be TRBD1 (5 bases). The length of the CDR3 is 14 residues. The V end lost 2 bases, the J end lost 1 base, and 6 bases lay between the germline ends. The germline CDR1 and CDR2 sequences are MDHEN and SYDVKM. CDR3 nucleotide sequence: TGTGCCAGCAGTTTAAGGGGCGCCAAAAACATTCAGTACTTC. Translated: CASSLRGAKNIQYF.

V is TRBV9 and J is TRBJ2-3, with 7 positions matching TRBD2. Germline CDR1 reads SGDLS; CDR2 reads YYNGEE. With V trimmed by 3 bases and J by 1 base, 14 bases remained unmatched. The length of the CDR3 is 18 residues. CDR3 region: CASSARLARGFRTDTQYF. The CDR3, as DNA: TGTGCCAGCAGCGCTCGACTAGCCAGAGGCTTCCGCACAGATACGCAGTATTTT.

This chain links TRBV5-6 with TRBJ2-7; D may be TRBD1 (6 bases). Germline-derived CDR1 and CDR2 are SGHDT and YYEEEE. This CDR3 comprises 14 residues. Trimming removed 4 bases from V and 1 base from J, with 12 bases in between. The chain's CDR3 is CASSALDSSYEQYF. As DNA, the CDR3 is TGTGCCAGCAGCGCGTTGGACAGTTCCTACGAGCAGTACTTC. Combining the CDR3 with reference TRBV5-6 and TRBJ2-7 gives the whole variable domain DAGVTQSPTHLIKTRGQQVTLRCSPKSGHDTVSWYQQALGQGPQFIFQYYEEEERQRGNFPDRFSGHQFPNYSSELNVNALLLGDSALYLCASSALDSSYEQYFGPGTRLTVT.

This clone has only a few counts. The genes are TRBV5-1 and TRBJ2-3; D is ambiguous. Trimming left V 0 bases short and J 1 base short, with 15 bases between. The CDR3 sequence is 17 residues long. Germline CDR1 SGHRS, CDR2 YFSETQ. The CDR3 is CASSLAFESDGTDTQYF. In DNA, the CDR3 is TGCGCCAGCAGCTTGGCCTTCGAGAGTGACGGCACAGATACGCAGTATTTT.

The V gene is TRBV7-8, the J gene TRBJ2-3, with D perhaps TRBD2 (5 bases). Germline V gene sequence: CDR1 SGHVS, CDR2 FQNEAQ. Trimming removed 5 bases from V and 2 bases from J, with 17 bases in between. CDR3 length equals 16 residues. In DNA form, the CDR3 reads TGTGCCAGCAGCAACCTCGGTAGCGTTTACACAGATACGCAGTATTTT. Translating it yields CASSNLGSVYTDTQYF.

The chain joins TRBV4-2 to TRBJ2-7, with D perhaps matching TRBD1 (6 bases). V was cut by 4 bases and J by 2 bases, with 15 bases left in between. The germline V gene encodes CDR1 LGHNA and CDR2 YNFKEQ. The CDR3 sequence is 15 residues long. CDR3 loop: CASSPQGPTAYEQYF. In DNA form, the CDR3 reads TGTGCCAGCAGCCCACAGGGTCCGACGGCCTACGAGCAGTACTTC.

This clone was counted a few times. V usage is TRBV7-2 and J usage is TRBJ2-7; the match to TRBD2 covers 7 bases. V shed 2 bases, J shed 3 bases, and the junction held 10 bases outside the gene matches. Germline V gene lookup returns CDR1 SGHTA and CDR2 FQGNSA. The CDR3 sequence is 16 residues long. The chain's CDR3 is CASSLQAAGANYEQYF. The CDR3 region has the DNA TGTGCCAGCAGCTTACAAGCGGCGGGAGCGAACTACGAGCAGTACTTC.

The V and J genes are TRBV5-4 and TRBJ2-7, with 7 bases that match TRBD2. V was clipped by 5 bases and J by 7 bases; unmatched bases: 9. In germline, CDR1 is SGHNT, CDR2 YYREEE (reference sequence). This CDR3 spans 13 amino acids. For the CDR3, the DNA is TGTGCCAGCAGTTCGATGGGGGGGAATGAGCAGTACTTC. It is translated as CASSSMGGNEQYF.

This chain connects TRBV4-2 to TRBJ1-1; no definite D call. The CDR3 extends over 14 amino acids. Trimming took 1 base from V and 1 from J, leaving 7 bases between them. CDR1 is LGHNA and CDR2 is YNFKEQ in the germline V gene. CDR3 coding DNA: TGTGCCAGCAGCCAAGGAACTAAGAACACTGAAGCTTTCTTT. Amino acid sequence: CASSQGTKNTEAFF.

V and J are TRBV5-1 and TRBJ2-1, with a possible D match to TRBD2 (5 bases). The CDR3 loop spans 16 amino acids. V was shortened by 3 bases and J by 8 bases, with 21 bases between the two germline ends. Germline V gene lookup returns CDR1 SGHRS and CDR2 YFSETQ. CDR3 bases: TGCGCCAGCAGCTCCGAAGGTGCTAGCAAAGTGGATGAGCAGTTCTTC. It yields the protein CASSSEGASKVDEQFF. The full variable domain, its missing parts supplied by reference TRBV5-1 and TRBJ2-1, is KAGVTQTPRYLIKTRGQQVTLSCSPISGHRSVSWYQQTPGQGLQFLFEYFSETQRNKGNFPGRFSGRQFSNSRSEMNVSTLELGDSALYLCASSSEGASKVDEQFFGPGTRLTVL.

The rearrangement uses TRBV5-6 and TRBJ2-1; D is unclear. CDR3 length equals 15 residues. Trimming took off 2 bases at V and 6 bases at J, with 15 bases between the two ends. Germline-derived CDR1 and CDR2 are SGHDT and YYEEEE. The CDR3 DNA reads as TGTGCCAGCAGCTTACTTTCATTTGGTCGCAATGAGCAGTTCTTC. Protein: CASSLLSFGRNEQFF.

This chain's CDR3 is CASSNTDLSPNQPQHF. The CDR3 nucleotides read TGTGCCAGTAGTAACACGGACCTTTCACCCAATCAGCCCCAGCATTTT. The V gene is TRBV19, the J gene TRBJ1-5; D remains unclear. V lost 4 bases to trimming and J lost 3 bases, with 16 bases between them. Germline V gene lookup returns CDR1 LNHDA and CDR2 SQIVND (reference sequence). The CDR3 consists of 16 residues. Using reference TRBV19 and TRBJ1-5 for the parts outside the CDR3, the full variable domain is DGGITQSPKYLFRKEGQNVTLSCEQNLNHDAMYWYRQDPGQGLRLIYYSQIVNDFQKGDIAEGYSVSREKKESFPLTVTSAQKNPTAFYLCASSNTDLSPNQPQHFGDGTRLSIL.

This clone occurred once. A far larger clone is one nucleotide away, so this likely arose from a read error. The CDR3 bases are TGCGCCAGCAGCTTGGAGGGCAGACTCTCCTACAAGCAGTACTTC. Amino acid sequence: CASSLEGRLSYKQYF. The gene calls are TRBV5-1 and TRBJ2-7; no reliable D call. CDR3 length: 15 amino acids. Germline V gives CDR1 SGHRS, CDR2 YFSETQ.

J is TRBJ2-2 and V is TRBV5-1; 11 nucleotides align to TRBD2. This CDR3 has 17 residues. Per the germline V gene, CDR1 is SGHRS and CDR2 is YFSETQ. J gave up 5 bases and V 1 base, and 7 bases lay outside the gene matches. This CDR3 is CASSLTSGSFLTGELFF. The CDR3 DNA follows: TGCGCCAGCAGCTTGACTAGCGGGAGTTTTCTGACCGGGGAGCTGTTTTTT.

As regards this clone: This may come from a read error, since a much larger clone is one base off. Other DNA variants within this sample encode the same CDR3. The CDR3 DNA is TGTGCCAGCAGCACCCAGCGGGATTCCTACGAGCAGTACTTC. Residues: CASSTQRDSYEQYF. This rearrangement joins TRBV7-2 to TRBJ2-7, with 7 bases matching TRBD2. This CDR3 is 14 amino acids long. Germline CDR1 is SGHTA and CDR2 is FQGNSA. V lost 5 bases and J lost 1; bases outside the gene matches: 5.

V and J are TRBV6-1 and TRBJ1-4; perhaps TRBD1 as D (6 bases). CDR3 size: 16 residues. CDR1 and CDR2 (germline): MNHNS, SASEGT. With 4 bases removed from V and 2 bases from J, the gap between germline ends came to 14 bases. In DNA, the CDR3 is TGTGCCAGCAGTGGGGGGGGCGCGGGGACTAATGAAAAACTGTTTTTT. Translation gives CASSGGGAGTNEKLFF.

The rearrangement joins TRBV5-1 to TRBJ2-2; D may match TRBD1 or TRBD2 (5 bases each). The CDR3 covers 15 residues. With 5 bases removed from V and 9 bases from J, the gap between germline ends came to 20 bases. Germline V gene sequence: CDR1 SGHRS, CDR2 YFSETQ. The CDR3 loop is CASSSSGTTLRELFF. The DNA for the CDR3 is TGCGCCAGCAGTTCCTCCGGGACCACCCTACGGGAGCTGTTTTTT.

The J gene is TRBJ1-5, the V gene TRBV19; 8 bases agree with TRBD1. The V gene's germline CDR1 is LNHDA and CDR2 SQIVND (reference sequence). This CDR3 contains 15 residues. V lost 1 base to trimming and J lost 6 bases; unmatched junction nucleotides: 5. The CDR3 coding sequence is TGTGCCAGTAGTATAGGTGACAGGGGCGTTCAGCCCCAGCATTTT. This codes for CASSIGDRGVQPQHF.

CDR3 residues: CASSQWGEIVTGELFF. For the CDR3, the DNA is TGTGCCAGCAGCCAATGGGGCGAAATCGTCACCGGGGAGCTGTTTTTT. V usage is TRBV14 and J usage is TRBJ2-2, with D possibly TRBD1 on 5 matching bases. The CDR3 runs to 16 residues. Trimming removed 2 bases from V and 4 bases from J, with 14 bases in between. CDR1 and CDR2 (germline): SGHDN, FVKESK. Together with reference TRBV14 and TRBJ2-2, the CDR3 gives the full variable domain: EAGVTQFPSHSVIEKGQTVTLRCDPISGHDNLYWYRRVMGKEIKFLLHFVKESKQDESGMPNNRFLAERTGGTYSTLKVQPAELEDSGVYFCASSQWGEIVTGELFFGEGSRLTVL.

The V gene is TRBV19, the J gene TRBJ2-4, with D unresolved. The CDR3 length is 11 residues. CDR1 is LNHDA, CDR2 SQIVND, per germline (reference sequence). The V gene lost 4 bases and the J gene lost 7 bases, with 5 bases spanning the gap. This chain's CDR3 is CASSTRNIQYF. The CDR3 nucleotides read TGTGCCAGTAGTACGCGGAACATTCAGTACTTC.